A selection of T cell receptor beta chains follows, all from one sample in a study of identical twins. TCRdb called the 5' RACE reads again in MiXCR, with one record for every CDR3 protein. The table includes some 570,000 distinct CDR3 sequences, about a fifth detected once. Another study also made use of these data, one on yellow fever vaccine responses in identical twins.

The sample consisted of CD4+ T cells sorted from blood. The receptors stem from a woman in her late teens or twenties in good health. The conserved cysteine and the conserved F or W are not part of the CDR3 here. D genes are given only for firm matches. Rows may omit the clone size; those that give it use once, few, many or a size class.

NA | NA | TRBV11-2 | ASSRAAGEVAETQY
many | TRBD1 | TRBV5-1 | ASSLGTGGSPTYEQY
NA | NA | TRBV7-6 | ASSLGVSAGRDTQY
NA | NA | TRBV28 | ASRPAGQGGGNTIY
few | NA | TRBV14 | ASSLVGGIAF
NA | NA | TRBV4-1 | ASSRGTGAGIYNEQF
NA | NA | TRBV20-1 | SAPRLNTEAF
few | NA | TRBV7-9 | ASSDRSGVTYNEQF
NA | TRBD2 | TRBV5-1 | ASSFSLAGEGDTQY
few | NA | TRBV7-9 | ASSTDIPNYGYT
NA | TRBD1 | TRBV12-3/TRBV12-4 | ASSPIQGSSYNEQF
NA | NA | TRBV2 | ASRGDYGYT
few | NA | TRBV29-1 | SVGPRGANVLT
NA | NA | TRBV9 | ASSAGTLNSPLH
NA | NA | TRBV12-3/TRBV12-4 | ASSLAGITNEQF
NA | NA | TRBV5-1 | ASSLAGPEVHEQY
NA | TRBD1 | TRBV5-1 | ASTPFRLGDSQETQY
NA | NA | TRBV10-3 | AISESDGNQPQH
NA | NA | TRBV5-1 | ASSLVGKSSYEQY
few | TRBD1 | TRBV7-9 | ASSLGPGGDETQY
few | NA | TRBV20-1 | SARKNTEAF
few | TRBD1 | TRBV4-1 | ASSQDGGTGSYNEQF
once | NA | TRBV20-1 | SVAGLNQPQH